The 30 T cell receptor beta chains below come from one sample, sequenced in a study of blood T cell repertoires in COVID-19. Profiled with immunoSEQ multiplex PCR; TCRdb holds only in-frame clones, not every one. The sample records about 280,000 clones, roughly nine tenths being singletons. The sequenced sample consisted of peripheral blood. These receptors were obtained from a man aged 50 or older with acute or convalescent COVID-19.

The gene calls are TRBV19 and TRBJ1-3; possible D gene TRBD1, 5 bases. The CDR3 sequence is 15 residues long. CDR1 and CDR2 from the germline V gene are LNHDA and SQIVND (reference sequence). V was clipped by 6 bases and J by 3 bases, with 15 bases between them. The CDR3 coding sequence is TGTGCCAGTAGGGAGGGGTTCAGACGTGGAAACACCATATATTTT. The encoded protein is CASREGFRRGNTIYF.

CDR3 in DNA: TGCGCCAGCAGCGCCAGTCGTTTTGACTATGGCTACACCTTC. Its translation is CASSASRFDYGYTF. The chain combines TRBV10-2 with TRBJ1-2; D unresolved. V was pared by 6 bases and J by 3 bases, with 14 bases between. This CDR3 has 14 residues. CDR1 is WSHSY, CDR2 SAAADI, per germline.

In its sample, this clone was seen once. The CDR3 nucleotides read TGCGCCAGCAGCTTGGAAAGCGGGGGGTCAGAGACCCAGTACTTC. This sequence encodes CASSLESGGSETQYF. This sequence joins TRBV5-1 and TRBJ2-5, with 9 bases identical to TRBD2. CDR1 and CDR2 (germline): SGHRS, YFSETQ. This CDR3 is built from 15 residues. With V trimmed by 0 bases and J by 4 bases, 4 bases remained unmatched.

The chain links TRBV9 to TRBJ2-3; no clear D gene. The CDR3 totals 17 residues. V shed 0 bases and J shed 0 bases, with 14 bases lying between them. CDR1 is SGDLS, CDR2 YYNGEE, per germline. CDR3 in amino acids: CASSVGSGYASTDTQYF. The CDR3 region has the DNA TGTGCCAGCAGCGTAGGGTCCGGTTACGCTAGCACAGATACGCAGTATTTT.

This clone has a handful of counts. The chain links TRBV14 to TRBJ1-3; unclear D gene. The germline V gene has CDR1 SGHDN and CDR2 FVKESK. The CDR3 contains 18 residues. V shed 0 bases and J shed 3 bases, with 18 bases lying between them. CDR3 residues: CASSQDGMDLRDGNTIYF. DNA for the CDR3: TGTGCCAGCAGCCAAGATGGCATGGACCTTCGGGATGGAAACACCATATATTTT.

V usage is TRBV5-1 and J usage is TRBJ2-2, with 8 nucleotides matching TRBD1. CDR1 SGHRS and CDR2 YFSETQ come from the germline V gene. Trimming removed 4 bases from V and 5 bases from J; junction bases left unmatched: 10. This CDR3 region has 16 residues. CDR3: CASSPWAGQDTGELFF. The CDR3 nucleotides read TGCGCCAGCAGCCCTTGGGCGGGACAGGATACCGGGGAGCTGTTTTTT.

The chain recombines TRBV5-1 with TRBJ2-5; 8 bases match TRBD2. From germline, CDR1 is SGHRS and CDR2 YFSETQ. The CDR3 loop spans 15 amino acids. V shed 4 bases and J 5 bases; nucleotides not matched to a gene: 10. DNA for the CDR3: TGCGCCAGCAGCGGAACGGGGGGGGCCCAGGAGACCCAGTACTTC. It encodes CASSGTGGAQETQYF.

There are a few counts of this clone. CDR3 coding DNA: TGTGCCAGCAGTGAGCATGCAGGGTTCCCTGAAGCTTTCTTT. Translating gives CASSEHAGFPEAFF. The chain joins TRBV6-4 to TRBJ1-1; perhaps TRBD1 as D (5 bases). The CDR3 extends over 14 amino acids. The germline V gene encodes CDR1 MRHNA and CDR2 SNTAGT. V was shortened by 3 bases and J by 6 bases, with 14 bases between the two germline ends.

This clone was observed a handful of times. CDR3 DNA sequence: TGTGCCAGTACCCAACAGGGGGAAACTGAAGCTTTCTTT. Residues: CASTQQGETEAFF. V gene TRBV19 combines with J gene TRBJ1-1, with TRBD1 matching 8 bases. Germline values: CDR1 LNHDA, CDR2 SQIVND (reference sequence). J gave up 5 bases and V 7 bases, and 6 bases lay outside the gene matches. CDR3 length: 13 amino acids. Looking up the rest from reference TRBV19 and TRBJ1-1 gives the full variable domain: DGGITQSPKYLFRKEGQNVTLSCEQNLNHDAMYWYRQDPGQGLRLIYYSQIVNDFQKGDIAEGYSVSREKKESFPLTVTSAQKNPTAFYLCASTQQGETEAFFGQGTRLTVV.

This sequence joins TRBV9 and TRBJ1-1; 7 bases line up with TRBD1. V lost 3 bases, J lost 4 bases, and 9 bases stayed unmatched. The CDR3 spans 15 residues. CDR1 and CDR2 (germline): SGDLS, YYNGEE. The CDR3 DNA reads TGTGCCAGCAGCGGCAAGACAGGGCGGATCACTGAAGCTTTCTTT. This gives the protein CASSGKTGRITEAFF. Together with reference TRBV9 and TRBJ1-1, the CDR3 gives the full variable domain: DSGVTQTPKHLITATGQRVTLRCSPRSGDLSVYWYQQSLDQGLQFLIQYYNGEERAKGNILERFSAQQFPDLHSELNLSSLELGDSALYFCASSGKTGRITEAFFGQGTRLTVV.

The chain couples TRBV15 to TRBJ2-3; 13 bases align to TRBD2. V gave up 3 bases and J gave up 2 bases; unmatched junction bases: 2. CDR1 LNHNV and CDR2 YYDKDF come from the germline V gene (reference sequence). The CDR3 covers 16 residues. CDR3 nucleotides: TGTGCCACCAGCAGGGGACTAGCGGGGCTCACAGATACGCAGTATTTT. It specifies CATSRGLAGLTDTQYF.

This clone was observed once. CDR3 sequence (DNA): TGCGCCAGCAGCCGAACAGGGTCTTCGTACGAGCAGTACTTC. It specifies CASSRTGSSYEQYF. The V and J genes are TRBV4-1 and TRBJ2-7, with TRBD1 as a possible D gene (6 bases). The germline V and J ends were trimmed by 4 bases and 4 bases, with 14 bases remaining between them. Germline CDR1 is MGHRA and CDR2 is YSYEKL. The CDR3 loop spans 14 amino acids.

The chain recombines TRBV14 with TRBJ1-2; D is unclear. Between the trimmed V and J ends, which lost 1 base and 8 bases, there was a span of 8 bases. This CDR3 has 12 amino acids. Germline loops: CDR1 SGHDN, CDR2 FVKESK. CDR3 residues: CASSQGTFGYTF. The CDR3 DNA is TGTGCCAGCAGCCAAGGGACTTTCGGCTACACCTTC. The variable domain in full, completed from reference TRBV14 and TRBJ1-2, reads EAGVTQFPSHSVIEKGQTVTLRCDPISGHDNLYWYRRVMGKEIKFLLHFVKESKQDESGMPNNRFLAERTGGTYSTLKVQPAELEDSGVYFCASSQGTFGYTFGSGTRLTVV.

This chain connects TRBV7-9 to TRBJ1-6; no firm D call. The CDR3 has 14 amino acids. From germline, CDR1 is SEHNR and CDR2 FQNEAQ (reference sequence). Trimming stripped 1 base from V and 7 bases from J, with 8 bases between. Here the CDR3 DNA reads TGTGCCAGCAGCTTAGAACTTCAAAATTCACCCCTCCACTTT. As protein: CASSLELQNSPLHF.

The chain employs TRBV6-5 and TRBJ1-2, with D possibly TRBD1 on 5 matching bases. CDR3 length: 13 amino acids. The V and J ends lost 7 bases and 5 bases respectively, with 14 bases between them. Germline V CDR1 and CDR2: MNHEY, SVGAGI. CDR3 region: CASTSDRTYGYTF. CDR3 nucleotides: TGTGCCAGCACCTCAGACAGAACGTATGGCTACACCTTC.

This clone has only one observation. The rearrangement joins TRBV13 to TRBJ2-2, with 7 bases fitting TRBD1. CDR3 size: 13 residues. V lost 5 bases, J lost 6 bases, and 3 bases stayed unmatched. CDR1 and CDR2 (germline): PRHDT, FYEKMQ (reference sequence). The DNA of the CDR3 is TGTGCCAGCAGCAGAACAGGGGCCGGGGAGCTGTTTTTT. The encoded protein is CASSRTGAGELFF.

The chain joins TRBV10-3 to TRBJ1-2; D is possibly TRBD1 (6 bases). Trimming shortened V by 3 bases and J by 8 bases, and 22 bases separated the two germline ends. The CDR3 runs 16 residues. Looked up from germline, CDR1 is ENHRY and CDR2 is SYGVKD. CDR3 sequence (DNA): TGTGCCATCAGTGAAGGTCCCCCCCAAGGGGGGGGAGGCTACACCTTC. This sequence encodes CAISEGPPQGGGGYTF.

The V call is TRBV30, the J call TRBJ2-3; tentatively, D is TRBD2 (5 bases). Germline-derived CDR1 and CDR2 are GTSNPN and SVGIG (reference sequence). The CDR3 spans 13 residues. Trimming took off 3 bases at V and 8 bases at J, with 15 bases between the two ends. The CDR3 region is CAWSGQRVGTQYF. The CDR3 DNA sequence: TGTGCCTGGAGCGGTCAGAGGGTGGGTACGCAGTATTTT. The full variable domain, with the rest looked up from reference TRBV30 and TRBJ2-3, is SQTIHQWPATLVQPVGSPLSLECTVEGTSNPNLYWYRQAAGRGLQLLFYSVGIGQISSEVPQNLSASRPQDRQFILSSKKLLLSDSGFYLCAWSGQRVGTQYFGPGTRLTVL.

The V call is TRBV10-2, the J call TRBJ1-5; 7 nucleotides align to TRBD1. Germline-derived CDR1 and CDR2 are WSHSY and SAAADI. The CDR3 contains 14 residues. Trimming at V came to 6 bases and at J to 3 bases, leaving 5 bases not matched to a gene. The DNA for the CDR3 is TGCGCCAGCAGCAGGGGGGCGGACAATCAGCCCCAGCATTTT. Translated: CASSRGADNQPQHF.

The chain couples TRBV5-1 to TRBJ2-2, with 9 nucleotides matching TRBD1. The CDR3 loop spans 15 amino acids. Germline V CDR1 and CDR2: SGHRS, YFSETQ. V lost 4 bases, J lost 7 bases, and 8 bases stayed unmatched. The CDR3 coding sequence is TGCGCCAGCAGCCCGAGACAGGGGGGGATCGGGGAGCTGTTTTTT. Amino acid sequence: CASSPRQGGIGELFF.

The chain employs TRBV19 and TRBJ1-3, with TRBD1 as a possible D gene (6 bases). Trimming pared 3 bases from V and 0 bases from J, leaving 15 bases between. The CDR3 spans 17 residues. CDR1 and CDR2 from the germline V gene are LNHDA and SQIVND (reference sequence). The CDR3 DNA reads TGTGCCAGTAGTATGGTTGGAGTCAGGGGCTCTGGAAACACCATATATTTT. This encodes CASSMVGVRGSGNTIYF.

This chain links TRBV30 with TRBJ1-3; the D is unclear. From germline, CDR1 is GTSNPN and CDR2 SVGIG (reference sequence). Between the trimmed V and J ends, which lost 3 bases and 0 bases, there was a span of 12 bases. The CDR3 has 15 amino acids. The DNA of the CDR3 is TGTGCCTGGAGGGGAGGTTTTACCTCTGGAAACACCATATATTTT. Protein product: CAWRGGFTSGNTIYF.

V is TRBV19 and J is TRBJ1-5; 10 bases fit TRBD1. The V and J ends lost 5 bases and 2 bases, in that order; junction bases with no gene match: 3. The CDR3 totals 15 residues. Per the germline V gene, CDR1 is LNHDA and CDR2 is SQIVND (reference sequence). CDR3 nucleotide sequence: TGTGCCAGTAGTGGCGGGACAGGGGGCAATCAGCCCCAGCATTTT. This codes for CASSGGTGGNQPQHF.

This chain joins TRBV30 and TRBJ1-5; D may be TRBD1 (5 bases). V was trimmed by 1 base and J by 5 bases, leaving 12 bases between them. The CDR3 loop spans 14 amino acids. Germline V gives CDR1 GTSNPN, CDR2 SVGIG (reference sequence). CDR3 region: CAWSDRQFYQPQHF. The CDR3 nucleotides are TGTGCCTGGAGTGACCGACAGTTTTATCAGCCCCAGCATTTT. Full variable domain (outside the CDR3, taken from reference TRBV30 and TRBJ1-5): SQTIHQWPATLVQPVGSPLSLECTVEGTSNPNLYWYRQAAGRGLQLLFYSVGIGQISSEVPQNLSASRPQDRQFILSSKKLLLSDSGFYLCAWSDRQFYQPQHFGDGTRLSIL.

This chain joins TRBV4-1 and TRBJ1-2; TRBD1 aligns across 8 bases. After removal of 4 bases from V and 8 bases from J, the junction contained 6 bases not matched to a gene. Per germline, CDR1 MGHRA and CDR2 YSYEKL. The CDR3 runs 13 residues. The CDR3 sequence: CASSPGQGGGYTF. The CDR3 nucleotides read TGCGCCAGCAGCCCCGGACAGGGCGGGGGCTACACCTTC.

The rearrangement joins TRBV2 to TRBJ2-7; 8 nucleotides line up with TRBD1. The CDR3 covers 14 residues. V trimming: 6 bases; J trimming: 0 bases; junction bases outside the gene matches: 4. CDR1 SNHLY and CDR2 FYNNEI come from the germline V gene. CDR3 DNA sequence: TGTGCCAGCAGCCGACAGGGGCGCTCCTACGAGCAGTACTTC. Protein sequence: CASSRQGRSYEQYF. The full variable domain, its missing parts supplied by reference TRBV2 and TRBJ2-7, is EPEVTQTPSHQVTQMGQEVILRCVPISNHLYFYWYRQILGQKVEFLVSFYNNEISEKSEIFDDQFSVERPDGSNFTLKIRSTKLEDSAMYFCASSRQGRSYEQYFGPGTRLTVT.

The rearrangement uses TRBV5-1 and TRBJ1-4; D not certain. Trimming removed 1 base from V and 4 bases from J, with 8 bases in between. The V gene's germline CDR1 is SGHRS and CDR2 YFSETQ. The CDR3 consists of 14 residues. CDR3 protein: CASSLLPSNEKLFF. For the CDR3, the DNA is TGCGCCAGCAGCTTGCTTCCGAGTAATGAAAAACTGTTTTTT.

This sequence joins TRBV6-5 and TRBJ2-2; weak D call: TRBD2 (5 bases). The V end lost 0 bases, the J end lost 4 bases, and 9 bases lay between the germline ends. CDR3 length: 15 amino acids. From germline, CDR1 is MNHEY and CDR2 SVGAGI. The CDR3 here is CASSYSRAGTGELFF. In DNA, the CDR3 is TGTGCCAGCAGTTACTCTCGGGCGGGCACCGGGGAGCTGTTTTTT.

The chain employs TRBV27 and TRBJ1-5; TRBD1 might be the D (6 bases). Germline CDR1 is MNHEY and CDR2 is SMNVEV (reference sequence). The V gene lost 6 bases and the J gene lost 3 bases, with 15 bases spanning the gap. The CDR3 has 15 amino acids. The CDR3 bases are TGTGCCAGCAGACCCACTACAGGGATCAATCAGCCCCAGCATTTT. Translated: CASRPTTGINQPQHF.

The V and J genes are TRBV4-2 and TRBJ2-7; tentative D call: TRBD1 (6 bases). CDR3 length: 15 residues. CDR1 is LGHNA and CDR2 is YNFKEQ in the germline V gene. Trimming took off 0 bases at V and 4 bases at J, with 13 bases between the two ends. The CDR3 spells CASSQDLQGVYEQYF. The CDR3 DNA reads as TGTGCCAGCAGCCAAGACTTACAGGGTGTGTACGAGCAGTACTTC.